These 23 T cell receptor beta chains share one sample of origin, sequenced in a study of graft-versus-host responses after intestinal transplantation. Measured with immunoSEQ multiplex PCR; TCRdb has only the in-frame clones, and not every one. The repertoire consists of roughly 46,000 clones, with around 93% occurring once and the leading ten covering less than 6%. The sample here was PBMCs, taken about 800 days after a first intestinal transplant, on the day of a second. The receptors stem from a human patient who received an intestinal transplant, so some T cells may come from the graft donor.

As to this clone: Other DNA sequences in the sample encode the same CDR3. V usage is TRBV10-3 and J usage is TRBJ2-2; D gene unclear. The V end lost 10 bases, the J end lost 1 base, and 13 bases lay between the germline ends. The CDR3 contains 14 residues. Germline CDR1 reads ENHRY; CDR2 reads SYGVKD. In nucleotides, the CDR3 is TGTGCCACATCCCTCCGGGTGAACACCGGGGAGCTGTTTTTT. Residues: CATSLRVNTGELFF.

The gene calls are TRBV6-6 and TRBJ2-5; D unresolved. This CDR3 comprises 15 residues. CDR1 is MNHNY, CDR2 SVGAGI, per germline (reference sequence). The ends were cut back, 0 bases at V and 1 base at J, with 9 bases in the middle. CDR3 DNA sequence: TGTGCCAGCAGTTACTCGAACCCCCTCCAAGAGACCCAGTACTTC. As protein: CASSYSNPLQETQYF.

This chain uses TRBV28 with TRBJ1-4, with D perhaps TRBD1 (5 bases). This CDR3 spans 13 amino acids. Germline CDR1 reads MDHEN; CDR2 reads SYDVKM. V dropped 10 bases and J dropped 4 bases, with 13 bases sitting between them. This CDR3 is CATTTVNNEKLFF. The CDR3 DNA reads as TGTGCCACTACGACAGTCAATAATGAAAAACTGTTTTTT.

A single count supports this clone. V usage is TRBV12-1 and J usage is TRBJ1-1. TRBV12-1 is a pseudogene locus. The CDR3 spans 14 residues. For the CDR3, the DNA is TGTGCCAGCAGCTTGTGGGGAGAGAACACTGAAGCTTTCTTT. This sequence encodes CASSLWGENTEAFF.

J is TRBJ2-5 and V is TRBV27; D gene uncertain. The CDR3 loop spans 10 amino acids. The germline V gene encodes CDR1 MNHEY and CDR2 SMNVEV (reference sequence). Between the trimmed V and J ends, which lost 6 bases and 1 base, there was a span of 0 bases. DNA of the CDR3: TGTGCCAGCAGCCAAGAGACCCAGTACTTC. Protein product: CASSQETQYF.

The chain employs TRBV15 and TRBJ1-5, with D possibly TRBD1 on 5 matching bases. The CDR3 consists of 14 residues. The V end lost 3 bases, the J end lost 6 bases, and 12 bases lay between the germline ends. Germline V gene lookup returns CDR1 LNHNV and CDR2 YYDKDF (reference sequence). The chain's CDR3 is CATSRGLSGQPQHF. The CDR3 nucleotides read TGTGCCACCAGCAGGGGACTTTCAGGTCAGCCCCAGCATTTT.

The V call is TRBV5-1, the J call TRBJ2-2; 14 nucleotides align to TRBD2. CDR1 is SGHRS and CDR2 is YFSETQ in the germline V gene. With 1 base clipped from V and 6 bases from J, the junction kept 2 bases outside the gene matches. This CDR3 comprises 16 residues. The CDR3: CASSLRGLAGAGELFF. The CDR3 DNA is TGCGCCAGCAGCTTGAGGGGACTAGCGGGAGCCGGGGAGCTGTTTTTT. Complete variable domain (other parts from reference TRBV5-1 and TRBJ2-2): KAGVTQTPRYLIKTRGQQVTLSCSPISGHRSVSWYQQTPGQGLQFLFEYFSETQRNKGNFPGRFSGRQFSNSRSEMNVSTLELGDSALYLCASSLRGLAGAGELFFGEGSRLTVL.

This chain uses TRBV7-9 with TRBJ2-7; 7 bases match TRBD2. After removal of 6 bases from V and 3 bases from J, the junction contained 14 bases not matched to a gene. This CDR3 region has 16 residues. Per the germline V gene, CDR1 is SEHNR and CDR2 is FQNEAQ (reference sequence). As DNA, the CDR3 is TGTGCCAGCAGACCCCCACCCGGGGACTATCACTACGAGCAGTACTTC. It codes for CASRPPPGDYHYEQYF.

The rearrangement uses TRBV7-8 and TRBJ1-2; D is perhaps TRBD1 (5 bases). Germline CDR1 and CDR2: SGHVS and FQNEAQ. The CDR3 is made up of 13 amino acids. V was pared by 8 bases and J by 3 bases, with 13 bases between. The CDR3 DNA reads TGTGCCAGCTTCGGGGGGGGTGACTATGGCTACACCTTC. Protein sequence: CASFGGGDYGYTF.

The chain employs TRBV13 and TRBJ1-1, with D possibly matching TRBD1 (5 bases). The CDR3 totals 12 residues. V lost 7 bases to trimming and J lost 6 bases, with 12 bases between them. Germline-derived CDR1 and CDR2 are PRHDT and FYEKMQ (reference sequence). CDR3 in amino acids: CASISGRAEAFF. CDR3 DNA: TGTGCCAGCATCTCAGGGAGGGCTGAAGCTTTCTTT.

This clone was seen once. The chain links TRBV5-1 to TRBJ1-2, with D perhaps TRBD1 (5 bases). Trimming left V 0 bases short and J 3 bases short, with 6 bases between. There are 13 residues in the CDR3. Per germline, CDR1 SGHRS and CDR2 YFSETQ. CDR3 sequence: CASSLEGDYGYTF. The CDR3, as DNA: TGCGCCAGCAGCTTGGAAGGGGACTATGGCTACACCTTC.

The V and J genes are TRBV15 and TRBJ1-1; the D gene is possibly TRBD1 (6 bases). Germline assignment: CDR1 LNHNV and CDR2 YYDKDF (reference sequence). Trimming shortened V by 0 bases and J by 1 base, and 18 bases separated the two germline ends. The CDR3 sequence is 18 residues long. The CDR3 is CATSRDPLGGRANTEAFF. CDR3 DNA: TGTGCCACCAGCAGAGACCCCCTGGGGGGCAGGGCGAACACTGAAGCTTTCTTT.

This chain connects TRBV6-5 to TRBJ1-2, with 7 bases that match TRBD1. CDR1 is MNHEY and CDR2 is SVGAGI in the germline V gene. The CDR3 is 15 residues long. V dropped 5 bases and J dropped 5; count of bases not matched to a gene: 11. CDR3 sequence (DNA): TGTGCCAGCAGTCAGACAGGGATGGGGGTATATGGCTACACCTTC. Amino acids: CASSQTGMGVYGYTF.

The V and J genes are TRBV19 and TRBJ2-7, with a tentative D call TRBD1 (5 bases). Germline V gene data show CDR1 as LNHDA and CDR2 as SQIVND (reference sequence). Trimming shortened V by 5 bases and J by 3 bases, and 11 bases separated the two germline ends. The CDR3 spans 13 residues. The CDR3 DNA reads as TGTGCCAGTAGTGAGCATAGGGGCTACGAGCAGTACTTC. This codes for CASSEHRGYEQYF.

The chain recombines TRBV6-5 with TRBJ2-7, with a tentative D call TRBD1 (5 bases). The CDR3 is 14 residues long. Trimming stripped 2 bases from V and 6 bases from J, with 14 bases between. CDR1 and CDR2 from the germline V gene are MNHEY and SVGAGI. CDR3 protein: CASSYGLGASEQYF. The CDR3 coding sequence is TGTGCCAGCAGTTACGGCTTAGGGGCTTCCGAGCAGTACTTC.

The chain couples TRBV19 to TRBJ2-7, with 9 bases lining up with TRBD1. Trimming cost V 5 bases and J 6 bases; bases outside gene matches: 2. Germline V gene data show CDR1 as LNHDA and CDR2 as SQIVND (reference sequence). The CDR3 runs to 12 residues. The CDR3 sequence: CASSRQGGEQYF. The CDR3 DNA reads TGTGCCAGTAGTCGACAGGGGGGCGAGCAGTACTTC.

This clone appeared once. The rearrangement joins TRBV6-6 to TRBJ2-7, with TRBD2 identical over 7 bases. Germline trimming cut 0 bases from V and 3 bases from J; bases unmatched to any gene: 5. Germline CDR1 MNHNY, CDR2 SVGAGI (reference sequence). This CDR3 is 15 amino acids long. In DNA, the CDR3 is TGTGCCAGCAGTTACTCGTCCGGGGAGGGCTACGAGCAGTACTTC. Its protein product is CASSYSSGEGYEQYF.

This rearrangement joins TRBV7-2 to TRBJ2-5; 9 bases agree with TRBD2. The J call may be mistaken, given a closer DNA end match to TRBJ2-7. This CDR3 contains 14 residues. CDR1 and CDR2 (germline): SGHTA, FQGNSA. CDR3 sequence: CASSLTSGSYEQYF. The DNA for the CDR3 is TGTGCCAGCAGCCTCACTAGCGGGTCTTACGAGCAGTACTTC.

This chain joins TRBV6-5 and TRBJ1-5; 8 bases align to TRBD1. Unmatched junction bases numbered 4, after V lost 5 bases and J lost 1 base. The CDR3 is made up of 15 amino acids. Per germline, CDR1 MNHEY and CDR2 SVGAGI. The CDR3 nucleotides read TGTGCCAGCAGTCTAACAGGGGGGAGCAATCAGCCCCAGCATTTT. Protein sequence: CASSLTGGSNQPQHF.

The rearrangement links TRBV7-2 to TRBJ2-5; the match to TRBD2 covers 8 bases. The CDR3 runs 13 residues. V lost 5 bases, J lost 11 bases, and 10 bases stayed unmatched. Germline-derived CDR1 and CDR2 are SGHTA and FQGNSA. The CDR3 region is CASSGSGGVGQYF. DNA of the CDR3: TGTGCCAGCAGCGGGTCCGGGGGGGTAGGGCAGTACTTC.

This rearrangement joins TRBV2 to TRBJ2-3, with a possible D match to TRBD2 (6 bases). The germline V gene has CDR1 SNHLY and CDR2 FYNNEI. V was pared by 5 bases and J by 1 base, with 16 bases between. The CDR3 extends over 16 amino acids. The CDR3 nucleotides are TGTGCCAGCAGTCCCTTGGGTAGCGGTGGCACAGATACGCAGTATTTT. It specifies CASSPLGSGGTDTQYF.

For the CDR3, the DNA is TGCGCCAGCAGTCCTCTAGAAGGGGAAAACTACAATGAGCAGTTCTTC. The encoded protein is CASSPLEGENYNEQFF. The V gene is TRBV10-1, the J gene TRBJ2-1; TRBD1 is a possible D gene (5 bases). This CDR3 is 16 amino acids long. Germline CDR1 and CDR2: WNHNN and SYGVQD (reference sequence). The germline V and J ends were trimmed by 5 bases and 3 bases, with 17 bases remaining between them.

The rearrangement links TRBV6-5 to TRBJ1-1; D is uncertain. V lost 6 bases, J lost 0 bases, and 8 bases lay in between. CDR1 MNHEY and CDR2 SVGAGI come from the germline V gene. CDR3 length equals 13 residues. The CDR3 spells CASSRTVNTEAFF. Written as DNA, the CDR3 is TGTGCCAGCAGCCGGACGGTGAACACTGAAGCTTTCTTT.